What follows describes a single T cell receptor (beta chain). TCRdb's table, derived via immunoSEQ multiplex PCR, lists solely in-frame clones and lacks some. The table includes around 15,000 clones, more than 75% detected once. These data belong to a study of technical replicates of blood from a handful of donors. The CDR3 extends over 17 amino acids. In germline, CDR1 is LNHDA, CDR2 SQIVND (reference sequence). With V trimmed by 1 base and J by 4 bases, 8 bases remained unmatched. The V and J genes are TRBV19 and TRBJ2-3; 10 nucleotides match TRBD2. Sequenced: PBMCs. The source of this sequence is a human donor in good health. The DNA for the CDR3 is TGTGCCAGTAGTATAGTAAACCTAGCGGGAGCGTCAGATACGCAGTATTTT. It codes for CASSIVNLAGASDTQYF.